This TCR beta chain originates from a study of regulatory T cells in long-lasting Graves disease. Time point in this sample: newly diagnosed GD, antithyroid drugs for less than 3 months. From PBMCs, RNA was extracted and then used to make the TCR library. Between the trimmed V and J ends, which lost 4 bases and 3 bases, there was a span of 19 bases. Per the germline V gene, CDR1 is SGDLS and CDR2 is YYNGEE. The CDR3 consists of 16 residues. This clonotype was seen only a few times. Arm-PCR of CDR3 regions with iRepertoire HTBI primers generated TCR beta libraries. TCRdb fed the multiplex PCR reads into MiXCR, producing one record per CDR3 protein. This table has around 420,000 distinct CDR3 sequences, roughly a sixth appearing once.

The chain recombines TRBV9 with TRBJ1-2, with D unresolved. This clonotype was obtained from a female donor with Graves disease. The sequencing used peripheral blood mononuclear cells (PBMCs), collected at new diagnosis, from a patient treated with antithyroid drugs. In DNA form, the CDR3 reads TGTGCCAGCAGCCCCCCCTCTGGCGGAAGATACTATGGCTACACCTTC. Protein product: CASSPPSGGRYYGYTF.